The 32 T cell receptor beta chains reported below all come from one sample, sequenced in a study of cytomegalovirus exposure and HLA in healthy donors. Both 60 Vbeta primers and 13 Jbeta primers went into the PCR. Some clones are missing from TCRdb's copy, which holds only in-frame ones; the method was immunoSEQ multiplex PCR. The data hold fewer than 90,000 clones, with approximately 72% observed a single time. The material sequenced was PBMCs. These receptors came from a man aged 25-40 years in good health and CMV-seropositive.

The V gene is TRBV5-1, the J gene TRBJ2-7; D is perhaps TRBD1 (6 bases). The CDR3 contains 14 residues. Trimming removed 0 bases from V and 3 bases from J, with 10 bases in between. CDR1 and CDR2 from the germline V gene are SGHRS and YFSETQ. CDR3 region: CASSLAAGVYEQYF. The CDR3 DNA follows: TGCGCCAGCAGCTTGGCGGCAGGGGTCTACGAGCAGTACTTC. The full variable domain, completed using reference TRBV5-1 and TRBJ2-7, is KAGVTQTPRYLIKTRGQQVTLSCSPISGHRSVSWYQQTPGQGLQFLFEYFSETQRNKGNFPGRFSGRQFSNSRSEMNVSTLELGDSALYLCASSLAAGVYEQYFGPGTRLTVT.

A note on this clone: This specimen includes other DNA sequences encoding the same CDR3. DNA for the CDR3: TGTGCCAGCAGCGTAGGTGGCGGGACCTACGAGCAGTACTTC. Its translation is CASSVGGGTYEQYF. The chain couples TRBV9 to TRBJ2-7; possible D gene TRBD2, 6 bases. The germline CDR1 and CDR2 sequences are SGDLS and YYNGEE. This CDR3 is 14 amino acids long. The ends were cut back, 0 bases at V and 2 bases at J, with 9 bases in the middle.

The chain is built from TRBV30 and TRBJ2-3, with 9 bases fitting TRBD2. V shed 8 bases and J 3 bases; nucleotides not matched to a gene: 18. The CDR3 runs 17 residues. Germline CDR1 and CDR2: GTSNPN and SVGIG (reference sequence). CDR3: CALAWAGGPGLTDTQYF. CDR3 in DNA: TGTGCCCTCGCGTGGGCGGGGGGGCCCGGGTTAACAGATACGCAGTATTTT.

This clone has a handful of counts. The rearrangement uses TRBV6-6 and TRBJ1-1, with D perhaps TRBD1 (5 bases). The CDR3 spans 13 residues. Trimming shortened V by 8 bases and J by 0 bases, and 10 bases separated the two germline ends. Germline assignment: CDR1 MNHNY and CDR2 SVGAGI (reference sequence). The DNA for the CDR3 is TGTGCCAGCGGGGGACTTCTGAACACTGAAGCTTTCTTT. It codes for CASGGLLNTEAFF.

The chain uses TRBV14 and TRBJ2-3; unclear D gene. Germline CDR1 reads SGHDN; CDR2 reads FVKESK. The CDR3 totals 13 residues. Trimming left V 6 bases short and J 3 bases short, with 10 bases between. CDR3 loop: CASRRRITDTQYF. For the CDR3, the DNA is TGTGCCAGCAGGAGGCGTATAACAGATACGCAGTATTTT.

The rearrangement joins TRBV18 to TRBJ2-5; 11 bases are shared with TRBD2. Looked up from germline, CDR1 is KGHSH and CDR2 is LQKENI. V shed 1 base, J shed 5 bases, and the junction held 3 bases outside the gene matches. The CDR3 consists of 15 residues. The CDR3 coding sequence is TGTGCCAGCTCACCACGGACTAGCGGGTGGGAGACCCAGTACTTC. Residues: CASSPRTSGWETQYF.

J is TRBJ2-7 and V is TRBV7-2, with 9 bases matching TRBD1. CDR1 SGHTA and CDR2 FQGNSA come from the germline V gene. Trimming at V came to 3 bases and at J to 5 bases, leaving 8 bases not matched to a gene. The CDR3 contains 15 residues. The CDR3 DNA reads TGTGCCAGCAGCTTCCCACAGGGGGCGGACGACGAGCAGTACTTC. Protein product: CASSFPQGADDEQYF.

The V call is TRBV7-8, the J call TRBJ2-1; 8 nucleotides agree with TRBD2. The CDR3 is 17 amino acids. J was trimmed by 9 bases and V by 2 bases; bases with no gene match: 15. Germline CDR1 and CDR2: SGHVS and FQNEAQ. The CDR3 nucleotides read TGTGCCAGCAGCTTATTTGGTAGCGGGGATTCCGGAGCTGAGCAGTTCTTC. Translation gives CASSLFGSGDSGAEQFF.

The V call is TRBV7-2, the J call TRBJ1-3; D unresolved. The CDR3 is made up of 16 amino acids. Trimming pared 3 bases from V and 0 bases from J, leaving 12 bases between. The germline CDR1 and CDR2 sequences are SGHTA and FQGNSA. This CDR3 reads CASSLGTSLSGNTIYF. The CDR3 DNA reads as TGTGCCAGCAGCTTGGGCACCAGCCTCTCTGGAAACACCATATATTTT. The variable domain in full, completed from reference TRBV7-2 and TRBJ1-3, reads GAGVSQSPSNKVTEKGKDVELRCDPISGHTALYWYRQSLGQGLEFLIYFQGNSAPDKSGLPSDRFSAERTGGSVSTLTIQRTQQEDSAVYLCASSLGTSLSGNTIYFGEGSWLTVV.

This sequence joins TRBV19 and TRBJ1-6, with 8 bases identical to TRBD1. The CDR3 consists of 15 residues. V shed 4 bases and J 4 bases; nucleotides not matched to a gene: 3. In germline, CDR1 is LNHDA, CDR2 SQIVND (reference sequence). This chain's CDR3 is CASSTRTGYNSPLHF. CDR3 bases: TGTGCCAGTAGTACCCGGACAGGGTATAATTCACCCCTCCACTTT.

The chain joins TRBV4-3 to TRBJ1-2, with TRBD1 matching over 7 bases. Trimming removed 3 bases from V and 1 base from J; junction bases left unmatched: 5. Germline CDR1 LGHNA, CDR2 YSLEER. This CDR3 contains 15 residues. The CDR3 loop reads CASSHGQALNYGYTF. For the CDR3, the DNA is TGCGCCAGCAGCCATGGACAGGCGCTTAACTATGGCTACACCTTC.

The chain uses TRBV11-2 and TRBJ2-7; 9 bases match TRBD1. The germline V gene encodes CDR1 SGHAT and CDR2 FQNNGV. Trimming took 2 bases from V and 3 from J; bases not matched to a gene: 11. This CDR3 is built from 17 residues. DNA for the CDR3: TGTGCCAGCAGCTTAAGTGTAACCGGGACAGGGTTCTACGAGCAGTACTTC. Translation gives CASSLSVTGTGFYEQYF.

V and J are TRBV19 and TRBJ1-5; no firm D call. The CDR3 has 17 amino acids. V dropped 6 bases and J dropped 5 bases, with 23 bases sitting between them. In germline, CDR1 is LNHDA, CDR2 SQIVND (reference sequence). The CDR3 DNA reads TGTGCCAGTAGCATAAGGGAGAACCCTCTCCGAGATCAGCCCCAGCATTTT. It encodes CASSIRENPLRDQPQHF.

This clone was seen a handful of times. The chain joins TRBV6-1 to TRBJ2-7; TRBD2 matches 12 bases. The CDR3 has 16 residues. The V gene's germline CDR1 is MNHNS and CDR2 SASEGT. With V trimmed by 0 bases and J by 0 bases, 0 bases remained unmatched. The CDR3 reads CASSEATSGSSYEQYF. CDR3 in DNA: TGTGCCAGCAGTGAAGCGACTAGCGGGAGCTCCTACGAGCAGTACTTC.

CDR3 loop: CASSEFRATEAFF. CDR3 bases: TGTGCCAGCAGTGAATTCAGGGCTACTGAAGCTTTCTTT. This chain connects TRBV6-1 to TRBJ1-1, with D perhaps TRBD1 (5 bases). The CDR3 length is 13 residues. Germline loops: CDR1 MNHNS, CDR2 SASEGT. The V gene lost 2 bases and the J gene lost 5 bases, with 9 bases spanning the gap.

In its sample, this clone was seen once. The J gene is TRBJ1-2, the V gene TRBV4-3; D unclear. V was pared by 0 bases and J by 7 bases, with 12 bases between. The CDR3 is 14 residues long. Germline V lookup: CDR1 LGHNA, CDR2 YSLEER. The CDR3 loop is CASSQEPGYGGYTF. Here the CDR3 DNA reads TGCGCCAGCAGCCAAGAGCCGGGGTATGGTGGCTACACCTTC.

This chain uses TRBV7-9 with TRBJ1-3; 9 bases fit TRBD1. CDR3 size: 14 residues. Germline-derived CDR1 and CDR2 are SEHNR and FQNEAQ (reference sequence). V gave up 1 base and J gave up 6 bases; unmatched junction bases: 1. DNA for the CDR3: TGTGCCAGCAGCTTAGGACAGGGGGAAAACACCATATATTTT. Its protein product is CASSLGQGENTIYF.

This clone was detected only once. The chain links TRBV18 to TRBJ2-6; 12 positions match TRBD1. With 6 bases clipped from V and 3 bases from J, the junction kept 12 bases outside the gene matches. Germline V gene data show CDR1 as KGHSH and CDR2 as LQKENI. The CDR3 totals 19 residues. The CDR3 sequence: CASSQSPGQGAGGANVLTF. Written as DNA, the CDR3 is TGTGCCAGCTCGCAATCTCCGGGACAGGGGGCAGGTGGGGCCAACGTCCTGACTTTC.

This rearrangement joins TRBV6-5 to TRBJ1-3; a possible D gene is TRBD1 (6 bases). Per the germline V gene, CDR1 is MNHEY and CDR2 is SVGAGI. Deletions cut 5 bases from V and 0 bases from J, with 11 bases between. This CDR3 comprises 15 residues. The CDR3 DNA reads as TGTGCCAGCAGTGGACAGCCGGACTCTGGAAACACCATATATTTT. Translated: CASSGQPDSGNTIYF.

The chain employs TRBV13 and TRBJ2-2; 10 nucleotides align to TRBD1. The V gene's germline CDR1 is PRHDT and CDR2 FYEKMQ (reference sequence). V was pared by 8 bases and J by 3 bases, with 0 bases of the junction left unmatched. The CDR3 is 13 amino acids. CDR3 sequence reads: CASGTGDTGELFF. CDR3 sequence (DNA): TGTGCCAGCGGGACAGGGGACACCGGGGAGCTGTTTTTT.

V gene TRBV4-1 combines with J gene TRBJ1-5; a possible D gene is TRBD1 (6 bases). The CDR3 length is 18 residues. Germline values: CDR1 MGHRA, CDR2 YSYEKL. The V gene lost 0 bases and the J gene lost 3 bases, with 18 bases spanning the gap. Here the CDR3 reads CASSQDSTDYRANQPQHF. The DNA for the CDR3 is TGCGCCAGCAGCCAAGATTCCACCGATTACAGGGCCAATCAGCCCCAGCATTTT.

J is TRBJ1-6 and V is TRBV7-9, with TRBD1 as a possible D gene (5 bases). Germline V CDR1 and CDR2: SEHNR, FQNEAQ (reference sequence). V gave up 5 bases and J gave up 7 bases, with 15 bases separating them. The CDR3 sequence is 15 residues long. CDR3 nucleotides: TGTGCCAGCAGCGCCCCTCGGGGACTCAATTCACCCCTCCACTTT. Protein sequence: CASSAPRGLNSPLHF.

This clone came up once. V usage is TRBV9 and J usage is TRBJ1-5; D possibly corresponds to TRBD1 (6 bases). The V end lost 0 bases, the J end lost 5 bases, and 9 bases lay between the germline ends. Germline V gene sequence: CDR1 SGDLS, CDR2 YYNGEE. The CDR3 consists of 14 residues. The CDR3 here is CASSVGQVYQPQHF. CDR3 sequence (DNA): TGTGCCAGCAGCGTAGGACAGGTTTATCAGCCCCAGCATTTT.

The J gene is TRBJ2-7, the V gene TRBV2, with D tentatively TRBD1 (6 bases). V lost 3 bases and J lost 2, with 11 bases in between. The CDR3 runs 14 residues. Germline V CDR1 and CDR2: SNHLY, FYNNEI. The CDR3 sequence is CASSERRGPYEQYF. The CDR3 DNA is TGTGCCAGCAGTGAGCGCAGGGGACCCTACGAGCAGTACTTC.

The chain couples TRBV6-1 to TRBJ2-1; TRBD1 is a possible D gene (5 bases). The germline gives CDR1 MNHNS, CDR2 SASEGT. The CDR3 length is 12 residues. V lost 2 bases to trimming and J lost 12 bases, with 11 bases between them. CDR3 protein: CASSEQGFSQFF. The CDR3 DNA follows: TGTGCCAGCAGTGAACAGGGATTTTCGCAGTTCTTC.

This clone was observed a few times. The chain combines TRBV6-4 with TRBJ1-2; 9 bases line up with TRBD1. V trimming: 6 bases; J trimming: 4 bases; junction bases outside the gene matches: 6. This CDR3 region has 14 residues. Germline assignment: CDR1 MRHNA and CDR2 SNTAGT. This CDR3 reads CASRPGTGSYGYTF. CDR3 nucleotides: TGTGCCAGCAGGCCCGGGACAGGGAGCTATGGCTACACCTTC.

CDR3 sequence reads: CSVPGQSSYNEQFF. The DNA of the CDR3 is TGCAGCGTACCGGGACAGAGCTCCTACAATGAGCAGTTCTTC. V is TRBV29-1 and J is TRBJ2-1; 7 bases are a match to TRBD1. J was trimmed by 0 bases and V by 6 bases; bases with no gene match: 5. From germline, CDR1 is SQVTM and CDR2 ANQGSEA. The CDR3 is made up of 14 amino acids.

CDR3 loop: CASSYDSYNEQFF. The CDR3 DNA follows: TGTGCCAGCAGTTACGACAGCTACAATGAGCAGTTCTTC. The chain recombines TRBV6-5 with TRBJ2-1; weak D call: TRBD1 (5 bases). CDR3 size: 13 residues. Germline V gene sequence: CDR1 MNHEY, CDR2 SVGAGI. V gave up 2 bases and J gave up 3 bases, with 5 bases separating them.

For this clone: At one end the junction does not follow the germline gene, possibly because of a read error. The V gene is TRBV30, the J gene TRBJ2-7; 7 bases align to TRBD2. This CDR3 contains 13 residues. CDR1 is GTSNPN, CDR2 SVGIG, per germline (reference sequence). The DNA for the CDR3 is TGTGCCTGGGGCGGGGGATTTACCTACGAGCAGTGCTTC. Protein sequence: CAWGGGFTYEQCF.

This chain joins TRBV11-2 and TRBJ1-4; TRBD1 is a possible D gene (6 bases). Germline CDR1 reads SGHAT; CDR2 reads FQNNGV. Trimming pared 2 bases from V and 7 bases from J, leaving 14 bases between. The CDR3 has 15 amino acids. In nucleotides, the CDR3 is TGTGCCAGCAGCTTAAGCCAGGGAGGGGGTGAAAAACTGTTTTTT. Translating gives CASSLSQGGGEKLFF.

Only one count was recorded for this clone. J is TRBJ1-6 and V is TRBV2; D not certain. In germline, CDR1 is SNHLY, CDR2 FYNNEI. V was shortened by 6 bases and J by 9 bases, with 15 bases between the two germline ends. The length of the CDR3 is 14 residues. The DNA of the CDR3 is TGTGCCAGCAGCGCGACTACTAACCTTTCACCCCTCCACTTT. It is translated as CASSATTNLSPLHF.

The chain joins TRBV11-2 to TRBJ2-4, with 8 bases identical to TRBD1. Germline values: CDR1 SGHAT, CDR2 FQNNGV. The CDR3 loop spans 18 amino acids. Unmatched junction bases numbered 14, after V lost 7 bases and J lost 0 bases. CDR3 DNA: TGTGCCAGCACCAAACTAGGTCAGGGGGCGGAAGCCAAAAACATTCAGTACTTC. As protein: CASTKLGQGAEAKNIQYF.